One TCR beta chain is described in this entry. The entry originates in a study of blood T cell repertoires in COVID-19. Study-wide context: Samples representing acute and convalescent COVID-19 were sourced from the United States, Italy and Spain. T cells, B-cell-depleted T cells, or PBMCs provided the cDNA or gDNA that served as material.

CDR3 size: 14 residues. Trimming took off 0 bases at V and 7 bases at J, with 10 bases between the two ends. The germline gives CDR1 SGDLS, CDR2 YYNGEE. In the original processing: From reference gene primer amplification, estimates of nucleated cell counts were derived. Sequenced by immunoSEQ multiplex PCR; TCRdb stores in-frame clones only, minus some. From that table come the V and J calls and clone size; the DNA was used to work out D and trimming. The sample has about 140,000 clones, about four fifths seen once; the top ten hold approximately 3.9%. The specimen was peripheral blood. The genes are TRBV9 and TRBJ1-4, with a possible D match to TRBD1 (6 bases). The clonotype originates from a woman aged 55-70 years with acute or convalescent COVID-19. The CDR3 spells CASSVAPGVEKLFF. The CDR3, as DNA: TGTGCCAGCAGCGTAGCGCCAGGGGTTGAAAAACTGTTTTTT.